This TCR beta chain was profiled in a study of blood T cells in healthy people across ages. CDR1 and CDR2 from the germline V gene are SGHTA and FQGTGA. CDR3 length: 14 residues. Through a sample-barcoded 5' primer and a J-beta primer mix, a second PCR was run for roughly 7 to 12 cycles. TCRdb recomputed calls from the 5' RACE reads with MiXCR, one row per CDR3 protein. The sample contains 600,000 to 1,000,000 distinct CDR3 sequences, roughly 25% of which appear only once. These data are also associated with another study on T cells of mothers and their children.

The chain joins TRBV7-3 to TRBJ2-5; perhaps TRBD2 as D (5 bases). Matching the DNA end better, TRBJ2-1 makes the J call doubtful. The source is a boy aged 5-17 years in good health. The source material was blood. The CDR3, as DNA: TGTGCCAGCAGCTTAAATTTGCTAGCTCGTGAGCAGTTCTTC. It specifies CASSLNLLAREQFF.